Listed here are 19 T cell receptor beta chains from one sample, sequenced in a study of cytomegalovirus exposure and HLA in healthy donors. Primers included in the PCR were 60 Vbeta and 13 Jbeta primers. Here immunoSEQ multiplex PCR was the method, and the copy in TCRdb shows in-frame clones only, minus some. The sample holds around 150,000 clones, over 75% seen once. Sequenced sample: PBMCs. These receptors were collected from a man younger than 40 in good health.

In its sample, this clone was seen once. This sequence joins TRBV13 and TRBJ2-7; 14 nucleotides match TRBD2. Germline V lookup: CDR1 PRHDT, CDR2 FYEKMQ (reference sequence). With 4 bases clipped from V and 1 base from J, the junction kept 3 bases outside the gene matches. The CDR3 is 16 amino acids. Written as DNA, the CDR3 is TGTGCCAGCAGCTCCGGGACTAGCGGGGGATCCTACGAGCAGTACTTC. Protein product: CASSSGTSGGSYEQYF.

The V call is TRBV5-1, the J call TRBJ2-2, with 10 bases identical to TRBD2. The V segment lost 9 bases and the J segment 1 base; nucleotides outside the gene matches: 9. The length of the CDR3 is 16 residues. Germline V gene sequence: CDR1 SGHRS, CDR2 YFSETQ. CDR3 protein: CATHIGLAVNTGELFF. CDR3 sequence (DNA): TGCGCCACCCACATAGGACTAGCGGTGAACACCGGGGAGCTGTTTTTT.

This sequence joins TRBV18 and TRBJ2-2; 7 bases agree with TRBD1. In germline, CDR1 is KGHSH, CDR2 LQKENI. V lost 5 bases, J lost 3 bases, and 3 bases stayed unmatched. The CDR3 has 14 residues. DNA of the CDR3: TGTGCCAGCTCAATCACAGGGGACACCGGGGAGCTGTTTTTT. Translation gives CASSITGDTGELFF.

The V gene is TRBV11-2, the J gene TRBJ1-6, with D possibly TRBD1 on 6 matching bases. This CDR3 region has 13 residues. V lost 5 bases to trimming and J lost 8 bases, with 10 bases between them. Germline assignment: CDR1 SGHAT and CDR2 FQNNGV. The chain's CDR3 is CASSITGYSPLHF. DNA for the CDR3: TGTGCCAGCAGCATCACAGGGTATTCACCCCTCCACTTT.

The table lists this clone with a few counts. This chain uses TRBV28 with TRBJ1-2, with 9 bases lining up with TRBD1. The CDR3 covers 16 residues. V lost 4 bases, J lost 3 bases, and 9 bases stayed unmatched. The germline V gene encodes CDR1 MDHEN and CDR2 SYDVKM. The DNA for the CDR3 is TGTGCCAGCAGTTCCCTCACAGGGGGCGCGGACTATGGCTACACCTTC. Translated: CASSSLTGGADYGYTF.

The rearrangement links TRBV10-3 to TRBJ1-4, with D hard to call. Germline V CDR1 and CDR2: ENHRY, SYGVKD. The CDR3 has 13 residues. Deletions cut 3 bases from V and 5 bases from J, with 7 bases between. The CDR3 sequence: CAISERGNEKLFF. CDR3 DNA: TGTGCCATCAGTGAAAGAGGGAATGAAAAACTGTTTTTT.

The chain couples TRBV28 to TRBJ2-7; tentatively, D is TRBD2 (6 bases). Germline V CDR1 and CDR2: MDHEN, SYDVKM. V was pared by 7 bases and J by 5 bases, with 21 bases between. The CDR3 loop spans 15 amino acids. CDR3 bases: TGTGCCAGCACCCCCTTGGCCGGAGGGTCCAACGAGCAGTACTTC. Translation gives CASTPLAGGSNEQYF.

This chain connects TRBV7-3 to TRBJ2-1; maybe TRBD2 (5 bases). Germline assignment: CDR1 SGHTA and CDR2 FQGTGA. This CDR3 region has 14 residues. The germline V and J ends were trimmed by 5 bases and 0 bases, with 8 bases remaining between them. In DNA, the CDR3 is TGTGCCAGCAGCCCGGAGGACTCCTACAATGAGCAGTTCTTC. Its translation: CASSPEDSYNEQFF.

The gene calls are TRBV5-4 and TRBJ2-7; 9 bases match TRBD1. Germline V gene lookup returns CDR1 SGHNT and CDR2 YYREEE (reference sequence). The CDR3 runs 14 residues. Trimming removed 0 bases from V and 3 bases from J; junction bases left unmatched: 1. CDR3 loop: CASSLGDRVYEQYF. DNA for the CDR3: TGTGCCAGCAGCTTGGGGGACAGGGTCTACGAGCAGTACTTC.

CDR3 coding DNA: TGCAGCGTTGTGTGGGAGTGGGTTATGAACACTGAAGCTTTCTTT. It translates to CSVVWEWVMNTEAFF. This chain links TRBV29-1 with TRBJ1-1; the D is unclear. The CDR3 runs to 15 residues. Germline lookup yields CDR1 SQVTM and CDR2 ANQGSEA. V was trimmed by 4 bases and J by 0 bases, leaving 15 bases between them.

In nucleotides, the CDR3 is TGTGCCAGCAGTTTTCCCCGAGGGAGTTACGAGCAGTACTTC. It codes for CASSFPRGSYEQYF. The rearrangement links TRBV28 to TRBJ2-7; the D gene is possibly TRBD2 (5 bases). V was clipped by 3 bases and J by 4 bases, with 13 bases between them. The CDR3 length is 14 residues. Germline loops: CDR1 MDHEN, CDR2 SYDVKM. The full variable domain, its missing parts supplied by reference TRBV28 and TRBJ2-7, is DVKVTQSSRYLVKRTGEKVFLECVQDMDHENMFWYRQDPGLGLRLIYFSYDVKMKEKGDIPEGYSVSREKKERFSLILESASTNQTSMYLCASSFPRGSYEQYFGPGTRLTVT.

The chain has TRBV19 and TRBJ2-1; 10 nucleotides line up with TRBD2. V was clipped by 5 bases and J by 0 bases; unmatched bases: 7. There are 17 residues in the CDR3. Germline CDR1 LNHDA, CDR2 SQIVND (reference sequence). CDR3 protein: CASSPRLAGSSYNEQFF. CDR3 bases: TGTGCCAGTAGTCCCCGACTAGCGGGTAGCTCCTACAATGAGCAGTTCTTC.

This clone was found a few times. The chain combines TRBV7-9 with TRBJ2-4, with D tentatively TRBD2 (5 bases). CDR1 is SEHNR, CDR2 FQNEAQ, per germline (reference sequence). The CDR3 is made up of 14 amino acids. V dropped 4 bases and J dropped 2 bases, with 9 bases sitting between them. The chain's CDR3 is CASSSRVTKNIQYF. The CDR3 nucleotides are TGTGCCAGCAGCTCGAGGGTAACCAAAAACATTCAGTACTTC.

This rearrangement joins TRBV28 to TRBJ2-3, with D uncertain. Germline CDR1 and CDR2: MDHEN and SYDVKM. The V and J ends lost 6 bases and 6 bases respectively, with 4 bases between them. This CDR3 region has 10 residues. CDR3 residues: CASRRDTQYF. In DNA, the CDR3 is TGTGCCAGCAGGCGCGATACGCAGTATTTT.

V gene TRBV6-5 combines with J gene TRBJ2-5, with 10 nucleotides matching TRBD2. The CDR3 is 14 amino acids. Germline V gene lookup returns CDR1 MNHEY and CDR2 SVGAGI. V was pared by 2 bases and J by 11 bases, with 8 bases of the junction left unmatched. The CDR3 DNA reads TGTGCCAGCAGTTACGAGCGGGAGGGCCGACAGCAGTACTTC. Amino acids: CASSYEREGRQQYF.

This rearrangement joins TRBV5-8 to TRBJ1-5; D unresolved. Trimming took 2 bases from V and 6 from J, leaving 18 bases between them. The CDR3 is made up of 16 amino acids. Per germline, CDR1 SGHTS and CDR2 YDEGEE. In DNA form, the CDR3 reads TGTGCCAGCAGCTTATTTCTCGGACTGGGCGGTCAGCCCCAGCATTTT. This codes for CASSLFLGLGGQPQHF. The whole variable domain, remainder taken from reference TRBV5-8 and TRBJ1-5, is EAGVTQSPTHLIKTRGQQATLRCSPISGHTSVYWYQQALGLGLQFLLWYDEGEERNRGNFPPRFSGRQFPNYSSELNVNALELEDSALYLCASSLFLGLGGQPQHFGDGTRLSIL.

The chain carries TRBV5-1 and TRBJ1-2, with D perhaps matching TRBD1 (6 bases). The germline V gene has CDR1 SGHRS and CDR2 YFSETQ. The ends were cut back, 4 bases at V and 7 bases at J, with 14 bases in the middle. This CDR3 has 13 residues. This CDR3 is CASSLRGSGGYTF. The CDR3 DNA is TGCGCCAGCAGCCTCAGGGGAAGTGGTGGCTACACCTTC.

The chain recombines TRBV5-1 with TRBJ1-1; TRBD1 might be the D (5 bases). Germline V gene lookup returns CDR1 SGHRS and CDR2 YFSETQ. This CDR3 is built from 14 residues. The V and J ends lost 0 bases and 4 bases respectively, with 10 bases between them. The CDR3: CASSLELGPTEAFF. CDR3 nucleotide sequence: TGCGCCAGCAGCTTGGAGCTGGGGCCCACTGAAGCTTTCTTT.

To note about this clone: At one end, the junction sequence differs from germline, possibly due to a read error. The chain couples TRBV5-1 to TRBJ1-1; D gene uncertain. The CDR3 covers 13 residues. CDR1 and CDR2 from the germline V gene are SGHRS and YFSETQ. The DNA of the CDR3 is TGTGCCAGCAGCTCGAAGCAGACCCGAGGAGCTTTCTTT. Residues: CASSSKQTRGAFF.